What follows are 4 T cell receptor beta chains derived from one specimen sequenced in a study of response to subunit inactivated influenza vaccine. TCRdb redid the calling of the RT-PCR reads with MiXCR, one entry per CDR3 protein. Of more than 450,000 distinct CDR3 sequences listed, 11% are singletons. Another study also made use of these data, one on T cells expressing NK-cell markers. As that report states: Researchers built TCR beta cDNA using 5'RACE template switching with UMIs.

The source was PBMCs from blood, collected on the day of vaccination. The source of these receptors is a man aged 50 or older who received an inactivated influenza vaccine.

This clonotype was detected a few times. V usage is TRBV20-1 and J usage is TRBJ1-6, with 8 nucleotides matching TRBD1. Germline CDR1 and CDR2: DFQATT and SNEGSKA (reference sequence). The junction had 5 bases not matched to a gene; V was cut back by 0 bases and J by 7 bases. This CDR3 contains 15 residues. The CDR3 is CSARESRGRNSPLHF. The DNA for the CDR3 is TGCAGTGCTAGAGAGTCCAGGGGGCGAAATTCACCCCTCCACTTT.

The chain couples TRBV5-1 to TRBJ2-3; TRBD2 matches at 9 bases. J gave up 3 bases and V 4 bases, and 15 bases lay outside the gene matches. CDR3 length: 18 amino acids. Germline CDR1 SGHRS, CDR2 YFSETQ. This CDR3 reads CASSPPVSGSGGTDTQYF. The CDR3 DNA reads as TGCGCCAGCAGCCCCCCAGTTTCGGGTAGCGGGGGAACAGATACGCAGTATTTT.

Only a few counts were recorded for this clonotype. The chain recombines TRBV3-1 with TRBJ2-4, with no clear D. With 4 bases removed from V and 8 bases from J, the gap between germline ends came to 12 bases. Germline values: CDR1 LGHDT, CDR2 YNNKEL (reference sequence). CDR3 length equals 13 residues. As DNA, the CDR3 is TGTGCCAGCAGCCCATCAACCTCGGACATTCAGTACTTC. This codes for CASSPSTSDIQYF. Supplemented by reference TRBV3-1 and TRBJ2-4, the full variable domain reads DTAVSQTPKYLVTQMGNDKSIKCEQNLGHDTMYWYKQDSKKFLKIMFSYNNKELIINETVPNRFSPKSPDKAHLNLHINSLELGDSAVYFCASSPSTSDIQYFGAGTRLSVL.

Comment on this clonotype: The conserved phenylalanine or tryptophan is not found at the CDR3 terminus, so this likely reflects a read error. The gene calls are TRBV18 and TRBJ2-5; no firm D call. Germline V gene lookup returns CDR1 KGHSH and CDR2 LQKENI. V lost 3 bases and J 2 bases, leaving 7 bases between the germline ends. The CDR3 is 13 amino acids. The CDR3, as DNA: TGTGCCAGCTCACCCCAACAGCAAGAGACCCAGTACTCC. It encodes CASSPQQQETQYS.